A single sample gave rise to the 5 T cell receptor beta chains below, sequenced in a study of blood T cell repertoires in COVID-19. Profiled with immunoSEQ multiplex PCR; TCRdb holds only in-frame clones, not every one. The sample yields hundreds of thousands of clones, around 87% seen once. Sequencing used peripheral blood. These receptor sequences come from a woman aged 55-70 years with COVID-19, enrolled during active disease.

The chain links TRBV11-3 to TRBJ1-1; 12 positions agree with TRBD1. From germline, CDR1 is SGHNT and CDR2 YENEEA. V lost 5 bases, J lost 2 bases, and 15 bases stayed unmatched. CDR3 length equals 19 residues. CDR3 sequence (DNA): TGTGCCAGCAGCCCCGAGTGGGCGGGACAGGGGGCCCTCAACACTGAAGCTTTCTTT. Its protein is CASSPEWAGQGALNTEAFF.

This clone was counted once. The chain employs TRBV9 and TRBJ1-1; D may be TRBD1 (6 bases). V was trimmed by 4 bases and J by 2 bases, leaving 27 bases between them. Per germline, CDR1 SGDLS and CDR2 YYNGEE. The CDR3 is made up of 19 amino acids. Here the CDR3 reads CASSTSQGNLQAVNTEAFF. CDR3 in DNA: TGTGCCAGCAGCACCAGTCAGGGGAACCTTCAAGCCGTTAACACTGAAGCTTTCTTT.

J is TRBJ2-3 and V is TRBV11-2, with TRBD2 matching 9 bases. V lost 10 bases to trimming and J lost 3 bases; unmatched junction nucleotides: 8. CDR1 SGHAT and CDR2 FQNNGV come from the germline V gene. The CDR3 length is 14 residues. This CDR3 reads CATARGGPTDTQYF. The CDR3 bases are TGTGCCACGGCGCGGGGGGGCCCTACAGATACGCAGTATTTT.

J is TRBJ1-1 and V is TRBV7-3, with no clear D. V was cut by 5 bases and J by 4 bases, with 11 bases left in between. The CDR3 sequence is 13 residues long. The V gene's germline CDR1 is SGHTA and CDR2 FQGTGA. For the CDR3, the DNA is TGTGCCAGCAGCGACTATGCGGGCACTGAAGCTTTCTTT. Protein: CASSDYAGTEAFF.

The gene calls are TRBV6-2 or TRBV6-3 and TRBJ2-3; no firm D call. Germline V lookup: CDR1 MNHEY, CDR2 SVGEGT. The CDR3 sequence is 14 residues long. The V end lost 6 bases, the J end lost 3 bases, and 13 bases lay between the germline ends. CDR3: CASSTVGWTDTQYF. The CDR3 DNA reads as TGTGCCAGCAGCACGGTCGGTTGGACAGATACGCAGTATTTT.